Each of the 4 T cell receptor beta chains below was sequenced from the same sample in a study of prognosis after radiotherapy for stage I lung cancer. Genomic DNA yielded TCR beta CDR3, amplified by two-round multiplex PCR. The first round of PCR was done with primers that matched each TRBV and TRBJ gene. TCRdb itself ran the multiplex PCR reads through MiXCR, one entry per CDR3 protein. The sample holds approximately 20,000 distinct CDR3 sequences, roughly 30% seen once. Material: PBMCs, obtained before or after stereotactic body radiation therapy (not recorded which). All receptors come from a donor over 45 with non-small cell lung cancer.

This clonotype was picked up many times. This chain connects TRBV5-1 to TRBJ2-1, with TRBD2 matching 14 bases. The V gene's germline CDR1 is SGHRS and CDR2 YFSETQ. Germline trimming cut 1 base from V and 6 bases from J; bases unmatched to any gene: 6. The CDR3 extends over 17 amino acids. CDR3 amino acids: CASSLTGTSGSGNEQFF. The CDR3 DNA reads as TGCGCCAGCAGCTTGACCGGGACTAGCGGGAGTGGCAATGAGCAGTTCTTC.

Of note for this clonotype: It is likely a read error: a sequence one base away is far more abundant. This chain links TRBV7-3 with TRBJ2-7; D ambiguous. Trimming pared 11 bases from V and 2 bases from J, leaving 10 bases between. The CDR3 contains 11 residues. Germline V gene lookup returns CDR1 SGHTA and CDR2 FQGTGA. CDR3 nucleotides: TGTGCCTCATCCTCGGCCTACGAGCAGTACTTC. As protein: CASSSAYEQYF.

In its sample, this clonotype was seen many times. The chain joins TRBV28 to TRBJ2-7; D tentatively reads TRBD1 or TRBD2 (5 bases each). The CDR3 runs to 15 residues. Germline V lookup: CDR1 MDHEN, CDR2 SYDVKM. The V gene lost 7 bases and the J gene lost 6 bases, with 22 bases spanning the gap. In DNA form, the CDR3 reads TGTGCCAGCATCGGGGCGACAGTAGTTAGGGGCGAGCAGTACTTC. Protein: CASIGATVVRGEQYF.

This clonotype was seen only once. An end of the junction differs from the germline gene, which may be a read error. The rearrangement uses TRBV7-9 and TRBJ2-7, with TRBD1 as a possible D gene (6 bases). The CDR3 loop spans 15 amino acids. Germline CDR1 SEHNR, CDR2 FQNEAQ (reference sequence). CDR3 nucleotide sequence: TGTGCCAGCAGATTAGGCGGTACAGGGTCCTACGAGCAGTACTTC. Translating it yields CASRLGGTGSYEQYF.